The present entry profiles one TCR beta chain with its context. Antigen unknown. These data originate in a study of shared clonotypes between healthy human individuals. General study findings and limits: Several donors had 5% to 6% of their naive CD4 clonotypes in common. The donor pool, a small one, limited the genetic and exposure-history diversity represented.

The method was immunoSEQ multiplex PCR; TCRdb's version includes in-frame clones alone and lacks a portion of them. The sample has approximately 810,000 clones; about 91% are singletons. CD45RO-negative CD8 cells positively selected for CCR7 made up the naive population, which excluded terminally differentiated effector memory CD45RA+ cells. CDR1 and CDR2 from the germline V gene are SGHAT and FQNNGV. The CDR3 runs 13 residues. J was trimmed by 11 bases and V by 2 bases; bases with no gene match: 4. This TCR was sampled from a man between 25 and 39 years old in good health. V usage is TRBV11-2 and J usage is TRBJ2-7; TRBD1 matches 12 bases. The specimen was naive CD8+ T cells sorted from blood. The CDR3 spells CASSLLGTGGEYF. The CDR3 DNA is TGTGCCAGCAGCTTACTCGGGACAGGGGGCGAGTACTTC.